This T cell receptor (beta chain) was documented in a study of shared clonotypes between healthy human individuals. Broader study findings: Generation probabilities of non-shared clonotypes were lower (relative to those shared by all four donors).

The V and J ends lost 3 bases and 4 bases respectively, with 16 bases between them. This CDR3 comprises 15 residues. CDR1 is SGHRS and CDR2 is YFSETQ in the germline V gene. This table comes from immunoSEQ multiplex PCR, and its TCRdb copy is limited to in-frame clones, with some not included. The repertoire holds roughly 2.5 million clones, roughly nine tenths seen once, with roughly 0.13% in the top ten. In the case of this clone: Its specificity is unknown.

The gene calls are TRBV5-1 and TRBJ2-5; D assignment may be TRBD1 or TRBD2 (5 bases each). The clonotype originates from a man younger than 30 in good health. What was sequenced was naive CD4+ T cells sorted from blood. The subset is: CD45RA+ positively selected. This CDR3 is CASSSDTTGLETQYF. The CDR3, as DNA: TGCGCCAGCAGCTCGGACACGACGGGGTTAGAGACCCAGTACTTC.